The sequence of this TCR beta chain was determined in a study of blood T cell repertoires in COVID-19. Overall study context: PBMCs, B-cell-depleted T cells, or T cells were the source of the cDNA or gDNA that made up the material.

Authors' analysis steps: Reference gene primer amplification gave estimated nucleated cell counts. Generated by immunoSEQ multiplex PCR, the TCRdb table keeps only in-frame clones and is missing some. V, J and clone size reflect that table, while D and trimming were determined from the DNA. Altogether over 95,000 clones are present, about four fifths being singletons, with the ten largest covering under 11%. The CDR3 has 14 amino acids. CDR1 KGHSH and CDR2 LQKENI come from the germline V gene. Germline trimming cut 5 bases from V and 2 bases from J; bases unmatched to any gene: 5. Sequencing was done on a sample of peripheral blood. The chain carries TRBV18 and TRBJ1-1; 7 bases are a match to TRBD1. The receptor was derived from a human donor in a cohort sampled during active COVID-19. In DNA form, the CDR3 reads TGTGCCAGCTCAAAACGACAGGGCAACACTGAAGCTTTCTTT. It translates to CASSKRQGNTEAFF. Full variable domain (outside the CDR3, taken from reference TRBV18 and TRBJ1-1): NAGVMQNPRHLVRRRGQEARLRCSPMKGHSHVYWYRQLPEEGLKFMVYLQKENIIDESGMPKERFSAEFPKEGPSILRIQQVVRGDSAAYFCASSKRQGNTEAFFGQGTRLTVV.